Described below is a single T cell receptor (beta chain) sequence and its context. What it binds is unknown. Using immunoSEQ multiplex PCR, the repertoire was profiled, and TCRdb retains in-frame clones only, with some absent. The repertoire holds under 75,000 clones, with about nine tenths as singletons. The data originate from a study of graft-versus-host responses after intestinal transplantation. The overall study: In this cohort, recipients had multivisceral, liver-intestinal, or isolated intestinal transplants. Induction using anti-thymocyte globulin, followed by tacrolimus and steroids for roughly 3 years, was given to all recipients.

Study-level results: Early post-transplant HvG declines tracked with peak circulating GvH clone levels. Patients with graft-donor T cell macrochimerism had high graft-versus-host to host-versus-graft clonal ratios in allografts.

Tissue from the graft was processed to free its intraepithelial and lamina propria lymphocytes. The CDR3 loop spans 13 amino acids. Trimming took 5 bases from V and 2 from J, leaving 10 bases between them. Germline V gene sequence: CDR1 SEHNR, CDR2 FQNEAQ (reference sequence). Sequenced material: ileum tissue, taken around 350 days after transplant. The TCR originated in a human patient who received an intestinal transplant, so some T cells may come from the graft donor. The V gene is TRBV7-9, the J gene TRBJ2-7; D remains ambiguous. The CDR3 reads CASSLSNAYEQYF. Here the CDR3 DNA reads TGTGCCAGCAGCCTATCTAACGCCTACGAGCAGTACTTC.